These 14 T cell receptor beta chains share one sample of origin, sequenced in a study of T-cell memory formation after mild COVID-19. TCRdb re-called the 5' RACE reads through MiXCR, storing one row per CDR3 protein. The sample lists 350,000 to 550,000 distinct CDR3 sequences, about 20% occurring once. The sample consisted of PBMCs or a T cell subset sorted from them (not recorded which). The receptors shown here come from a man between 18 and 35 years old who had mild COVID-19 (a few samples of this study predate the infection). Cell type and time point are not known.

This clonotype has ten or more counts. CDR3 region: CASSLIPGQGPSSYEQYV. CDR3 sequence (DNA): TGTGCCAGCAGTTTAATCCCGGGACAGGGGCCGAGCTCCTACGAGCAGTACGTC. The chain carries TRBV12-3 or TRBV12-4 and TRBJ2-7; TRBD1 aligns across 10 bases. The CDR3 has 18 amino acids. With V trimmed by 2 bases and J by 0 bases, 10 bases remained unmatched.

The CDR3 protein is CASSLDSGFNEQFF. As DNA, the CDR3 is TGTGCCAGCAGCTTAGATTCTGGGTTTAATGAGCAGTTCTTC. The chain recombines TRBV7-2 with TRBJ2-1; unclear D gene. Trimming pared 1 base from V and 7 bases from J, leaving 11 bases between. CDR1 is SGHTA and CDR2 is FQGNSA in the germline V gene. This CDR3 has 14 amino acids.

The CDR3 nucleotides are TGTGCCAGCTCATCGACCGGGACAGGGGGCCCAGATACGCAGTATTTT. This gives the protein CASSSTGTGGPDTQYF. The chain combines TRBV18 with TRBJ2-3, with TRBD1 matching 12 bases. V lost 5 bases, J lost 4 bases, and 7 bases stayed unmatched. Looked up from germline, CDR1 is KGHSH and CDR2 is LQKENI. This CDR3 has 16 amino acids.

This chain joins TRBV6-1 and TRBJ1-2, with D perhaps TRBD1 (5 bases). There are 13 residues in the CDR3. The V end lost 2 bases, the J end lost 3 bases, and 7 bases lay between the germline ends. Germline CDR1 reads MNHNS; CDR2 reads SASEGT. The CDR3 coding sequence is TGTGCCAGCAGTGAACAGGGAGACTATGGCTACACCTTC. Translation gives CASSEQGDYGYTF.

This clonotype turned up a few times. The chain carries TRBV5-1 and TRBJ1-6; D unresolved. CDR1 is SGHRS and CDR2 is YFSETQ in the germline V gene. This CDR3 has 14 residues. V gave up 2 bases and J gave up 8 bases, with 11 bases separating them. CDR3 region: CASSLAALDSPLHF. CDR3 nucleotides: TGCGCCAGCAGCTTAGCAGCCCTGGATTCACCCCTCCACTTT. Filled out from reference TRBV5-1 and TRBJ1-6, the complete variable domain reads KAGVTQTPRYLIKTRGQQVTLSCSPISGHRSVSWYQQTPGQGLQFLFEYFSETQRNKGNFPGRFSGRQFSNSRSEMNVSTLELGDSALYLCASSLAALDSPLHFGNGTRLTVT.

This clonotype was seen a few times. J is TRBJ2-5 and V is TRBV9, with no clear D. This CDR3 region has 13 residues. Trimming shortened V by 6 bases and J by 1 base, and 10 bases separated the two germline ends. The germline CDR1 and CDR2 sequences are SGDLS and YYNGEE. The CDR3 nucleotides read TGTGCCAGCACGCGGACGGGCCAAGAGACCCAGTACTTC. Residues: CASTRTGQETQYF.

The gene calls are TRBV7-2 and TRBJ2-1, with 11 bases lining up with TRBD1. V shed 0 bases, J shed 9 bases, and the junction held 7 bases outside the gene matches. The CDR3 is made up of 16 amino acids. Germline CDR1 and CDR2: SGHTA and FQGNSA. The CDR3 DNA reads as TGTGCCAGCAGCTTAGCAGGGGGGACAGGGGGAATTGAGCAGTTCTTC. Amino acid sequence: CASSLAGGTGGIEQFF.

In this sample, this clonotype turned up many times. The chain is built from TRBV12-3 or TRBV12-4 and TRBJ2-3, with 7 bases lining up with TRBD2. This CDR3 is built from 14 residues. V shed 6 bases, J shed 2 bases, and the junction held 5 bases outside the gene matches. The chain's CDR3 is CASSPSGDTDTQYF. The DNA of the CDR3 is TGTGCCAGCAGCCCAAGCGGGGACACAGATACGCAGTATTTT.

The sample holds a few counts of this clonotype. J is TRBJ2-7 and V is TRBV6-2 or TRBV6-3, with D hard to call. The V and J ends lost 2 bases and 2 bases respectively, with 7 bases between them. CDR1 MNHEY and CDR2 SVGEGT come from the germline V gene. The CDR3 loop spans 13 amino acids. CDR3 sequence reads: CASSYSRAYEQYV. CDR3 nucleotides: TGTGCCAGCAGTTACAGCCGGGCCTACGAGCAGTACGTC.

The chain has TRBV5-4 and TRBJ2-3; TRBD1 aligns across 8 bases. The trim removed 0 bases at V and 4 bases at J, leaving 10 bases unmatched. The germline V gene has CDR1 SGHNT and CDR2 YYREEE (reference sequence). The CDR3 contains 17 residues. The CDR3 DNA reads TGTGCCAGCAGCTTGGTTGGACAGGGAAAGGCAGCAGATACGCAGTATTTT. It encodes CASSLVGQGKAADTQYF.

This clonotype was recorded at least ten times. The CDR3 DNA is TGTGCCAGCAGTTCGGGGCAGGGGAATCAGCCCCAGCATTTT. Its protein product is CASSSGQGNQPQHF. The genes are TRBV12-3 or TRBV12-4 and TRBJ1-5, with D perhaps matching TRBD1 (6 bases). CDR3 length equals 14 residues. V gave up 4 bases and J gave up 4 bases, with 11 bases separating them.

The chain uses TRBV7-8 and TRBJ2-5; D is unresolved. With 5 bases removed from V and 2 bases from J, the gap between germline ends came to 18 bases. The germline V gene encodes CDR1 SGHVS and CDR2 FQNEAQ. The CDR3 is made up of 16 amino acids. DNA of the CDR3: TGTGCCAGCAGCCTACGGTGGGCAGGAGAACAAGAGACCCAGTACTTC. Encoded protein: CASSLRWAGEQETQYF.

The chain uses TRBV19 and TRBJ2-3, with 8 nucleotides matching TRBD1. The ends lost 6 bases at V and 1 base at J; junction bases unmatched: 3. The CDR3 totals 14 residues. In germline, CDR1 is LNHDA, CDR2 SQIVND (reference sequence). DNA for the CDR3: TGTGCCAGTAGAGACAGGGGCCGCACAGATACGCAGTATTTT. It is translated as CASRDRGRTDTQYF. Full variable domain (outside the CDR3, taken from reference TRBV19 and TRBJ2-3): DGGITQSPKYLFRKEGQNVTLSCEQNLNHDAMYWYRQDPGQGLRLIYYSQIVNDFQKGDIAEGYSVSREKKESFPLTVTSAQKNPTAFYLCASRDRGRTDTQYFGPGTRLTVL.

J is TRBJ2-2 and V is TRBV20-1; TRBD1 aligns across 7 bases. Trimming cost V 6 bases and J 4 bases; bases outside gene matches: 11. Germline V gene lookup returns CDR1 DFQATT and CDR2 SNEGSKA (reference sequence). This CDR3 comprises 15 residues. The CDR3 loop reads CSASPSRGRTGELFF. CDR3 coding DNA: TGCAGTGCCAGCCCATCTAGGGGGCGCACCGGGGAGCTGTTTTTT.